The entry below describes one TCR beta chain. In its sample, this clonotype was seen many times. The antigen it binds to is not known. No much larger clonotype is one base removed from it; base qualities were not supplied. TCR alpha and beta CDR3 regions were amplified with the iRepertoire nested amplicon-rescue multiplex PCR (arm-PCR) platform from RNA. One-step reverse transcription and amplification used about 100-400 ng of tissue mRNA or PBMC total RNA as input. Following bead purification, Illumina adapters were added by a secondary multiplex PCR, and the libraries were gel-purified between 200 and 400 bp. Demultiplexing relied on internal 6-nucleotide barcodes carried by the libraries. Sequencing of the libraries was done on an Illumina MiSeq using 2x220 or 2x250 nucleotide paired-end reads. The published analysis was carried out like this. Paired reads were merged using FLASH 1.2.11 and were aligned to the GRCh37 human genome using BWA-MEM, after which TRA and TRB reads were extracted. V and J assignment used an IMGT-derived reference of cassette sequences and CDR3 motifs that included pseudogenes. Reads were translated in three frames, and productive CDR3s were defined by a C…FGXG motif without stop codons. Clonotypes were defined as unique combinations of V-J cassette pair and CDR3 amino acid sequence. Reads were filtered by Hamming distance, with the threshold set by the sequence error rate of each sample in mapped regions. The public reads were run again by TCRdb, first through fastp at Q25 and then through MiXCR, and only productive beta chains were kept. All rows with the same CDR3 protein become a single entry with the most common DNA and genes. It is TCRdb's table, rather than the study itself, that gives the V and J calls and clone size. Here the sample has some 190,000 distinct CDR3 sequences; 25% to 35% occur a single time. 20% to 25% of the sample comes from the top ten.

V is trimmed back by 2 bases and J by 2 bases, and the junction contains 5 bases that no gene match accounts for. Sequences MDHEN (CDR1) and SYDVKM (CDR2) are obtained from the germline V gene. From the cysteine up to the phenylalanine, the CDR3 has a length of 16 residues. Solely the CDR3 DNA is kept, with 48 bases framed from the first base. The record originates from a study of glioma-infiltrating T cells (dated by TCRdb to the mid-2010s). About the full investigation: Glioma tissue, non-neoplastic brain tissue and matched peripheral blood mononuclear cells were used as sources from which TCR alpha- and beta-chain repertoires were sequenced. To measure how far tissue and blood T-cell populations diverged, each tissue-infiltrating repertoire was compared against the peripheral blood repertoire of the same patient. Three low-grade glioma patients, roughly eight primary glioblastoma patients and three non-glioma patients contributing non-neoplastic brain tissue were included in the paired cohort. What the authors observed across the whole study: Group comparisons rested on small numbers: three non-neoplastic, three low-grade glioma and fewer than 10 glioblastoma patients. VJ-independent divergence between tissue and blood was below expectation in non-neoplastic patients but above expectation in all gliomas, especially low-grade gliomas. Only a very small number of CDR3 sequences turned up in both tissue and blood, a result put down to high CDR3 diversity combined with limited sampling.

The sequence joins TRBV28 to TRBJ2-2, with 7 bases in between that match TRBD1. Sample: glioma tissue, nonneoplastic brain tissue, or PBMCs (not recorded which). This clonotype was sampled from a human donor with low-grade glioma or glioblastoma, undergoing nonglioma brain surgery, or in good health (not recorded which). At the DNA level, the sequence is TGTGCCAGCAGTTTAGGGGCAGGGGGAAACACCGGGGAGCTGTTTTTT. This codes for CASSLGAGGNTGELFF.